One sample yielded the 30 T cell receptor beta chains listed below, sequenced in a study of T cells in Graves' hyperthyroidism and ophthalmopathy. TCR beta CDR3 regions were amplified from RNA. A set of HTBI primers served as the primers for a first-round RT-PCR of the TCR CDR3. MiXCR, run by TCRdb on the multiplex PCR reads, gives a single entry per CDR3 protein. The sample comprises 600,000 to 850,000 distinct CDR3 sequences, 18% of which are singletons, and 16% rests with the top ten. Sequencing input: blood. These receptor sequences come from a woman between 45 and 65 years old with Graves' hyperthyroidism that later progressed to Graves' ophthalmopathy.

The table lists this clonotype with many counts. The V call is TRBV10-2, the J call TRBJ1-1; TRBD1 aligns across 9 bases. J lost 4 bases, V lost 6 bases, and 12 bases had no gene match. Germline V CDR1 and CDR2: WSHSY, SAAADI. CDR3 size: 16 residues. CDR3 bases: TGCGCCAGCAGCACAGGGGGCGCGGGTGGTGTCACTGAAGCTTTCTTT. This translates into CASSTGGAGGVTEAFF.

This clonotype turned up a few times. V and J are TRBV7-2 and TRBJ2-5; D is ambiguous. This CDR3 has 13 residues. V was cut by 1 base and J by 9 bases, with 12 bases left in between. CDR1 and CDR2 from the germline V gene are SGHTA and FQGNSA. CDR3: CASSLDWSKAQYF. The CDR3 DNA follows: TGTGCCAGCAGCTTAGACTGGAGTAAGGCCCAGTACTTC.

The sample holds many counts of this clonotype. This CDR3 is CASSYSGLAGYTDTQYF. The CDR3 coding sequence is TGTGCCAGCAGTTACTCGGGGTTAGCGGGGTACACAGATACGCAGTATTTT. The rearrangement joins TRBV6-5 to TRBJ2-3; 8 bases are a match to TRBD2. Germline CDR1 is MNHEY and CDR2 is SVGAGI. The CDR3 consists of 17 residues. The junction had 7 bases not matched to a gene; V was cut back by 0 bases and J by 2 bases.

The rearrangement joins TRBV5-1 to TRBJ2-2; 7 positions agree with TRBD2. The germline V gene encodes CDR1 SGHRS and CDR2 YFSETQ. The CDR3 extends over 15 amino acids. The trim removed 0 bases at V and 5 bases at J, leaving 4 bases unmatched. The DNA for the CDR3 is TGCGCCAGCAGCTTGGGCAGCGGGGTTACCGGGGAGCTGTTTTTT. This gives the protein CASSLGSGVTGELFF.

This clonotype has at least ten counts. The rearrangement uses TRBV20-1 and TRBJ1-1; 7 bases line up with TRBD1. The germline CDR1 and CDR2 sequences are DFQATT and SNEGSKA (reference sequence). The CDR3 has 15 residues. Losses at the gene ends were 6 bases for V and 0 bases for J; bases not matched to a gene: 10. The CDR3 loop is CSASRTGPLNTEAFF. The CDR3 DNA sequence: TGCAGTGCCAGCCGGACAGGCCCTTTGAACACTGAAGCTTTCTTT.

The gene calls are TRBV20-1 and TRBJ1-4, with 8 bases matching TRBD1. Germline-derived CDR1 and CDR2 are DFQATT and SNEGSKA (reference sequence). CDR3 length equals 14 residues. The V gene end was trimmed by 4 bases and the J gene end by 1 base; junction bases not matched to a gene: 2. The CDR3 DNA sequence: TGCAGTGCTACGACAGGGGTAACTAATGAAAAACTGTTTTTT. Protein sequence: CSATTGVTNEKLFF.

In this sample, this clonotype turned up a few times. The chain employs TRBV6-7 and TRBJ1-2; maybe TRBD1 (5 bases). Being an ORF, TRBV6-7 has a function that is uncertain. The V gene lost 7 bases and the J gene lost 4 bases, with 19 bases spanning the gap. The CDR3 runs to 15 residues. CDR3 sequence: CASNGRQSGRYGYTF. Here the CDR3 DNA reads TGTGCCAGCAATGGTAGACAGTCAGGCCGCTATGGCTACACCTTC.

This clonotype turned up a few times. The gene calls are TRBV27 and TRBJ2-1; D is uncertain. The CDR3 consists of 16 residues. V dropped 4 bases and J dropped 0 bases, with 13 bases sitting between them. From germline, CDR1 is MNHEY and CDR2 SMNVEV (reference sequence). The DNA of the CDR3 is TGTGCCAGCAGTTCAGACCAGGCCCTCTCCTACAATGAGCAGTTCTTC. This sequence encodes CASSSDQALSYNEQFF.

Only a few counts were recorded for this clonotype. The chain combines TRBV20-1 with TRBJ1-1; TRBD1 is a possible D gene (5 bases). Germline V CDR1 and CDR2: DFQATT, SNEGSKA (reference sequence). There are 13 residues in the CDR3. V gave up 6 bases and J gave up 7 bases, with 18 bases separating them. The CDR3: CSAEGRGRNEAFF. The CDR3 region has the DNA TGCAGTGCAGAAGGACGGGGACGGAATGAAGCTTTCTTT.

The V call is TRBV29-1, the J call TRBJ1-2; D call uncertain. V lost 3 bases to trimming and J lost 6 bases, with 8 bases between them. The CDR3 has 11 residues. CDR1 SQVTM and CDR2 ANQGSEA come from the germline V gene. CDR3 amino acids: CSVDGSNGYTF. The DNA of the CDR3 is TGCAGCGTTGATGGGTCGAATGGCTACACCTTC.

The chain carries TRBV6-9 and TRBJ2-1, with TRBD2 matching 10 bases. CDR1 and CDR2 from the germline V gene are MNHGY and SVAAGI. The CDR3 contains 16 residues. J gave up 1 base and V 4 bases, and 4 bases lay outside the gene matches. DNA for the CDR3: TGTGCCAGCAGTTCCAGCGGGAGGGGTTCCTACAATGAGCAGTTCTTC. It yields the protein CASSSSGRGSYNEQFF.

This clonotype was detected many times. This rearrangement joins TRBV18 to TRBJ2-4; 7 nucleotides agree with TRBD1. V shed 4 bases, J shed 3 bases, and the junction held 9 bases outside the gene matches. The length of the CDR3 is 16 residues. In germline, CDR1 is KGHSH, CDR2 LQKENI. The CDR3 coding sequence is TGTGCCAGCTCACGCACGGACAGGTTGAGCAAAAACATTCAGTACTTC. Its translation: CASSRTDRLSKNIQYF.

This clonotype has only a few counts. The V gene is TRBV7-9, the J gene TRBJ2-2; 9 bases fit TRBD2. V lost 5 bases and J lost 6; bases outside the gene matches: 13. This CDR3 contains 17 residues. The germline V gene has CDR1 SEHNR and CDR2 FQNEAQ (reference sequence). The CDR3 DNA is TGTGCCAGCAGCCCCCGACCCGGGACTAGCTTCCCCGGGGAGCTGTTTTTT. Amino acid sequence: CASSPRPGTSFPGELFF.

The rearrangement joins TRBV5-6 to TRBJ1-6; D is unresolved. V was clipped by 0 bases and J by 1 base, with 8 bases between them. Germline CDR1 reads SGHDT; CDR2 reads YYEEEE. The length of the CDR3 is 16 residues. The CDR3 reads CASSLDSGSYNSPLHF. Here the CDR3 DNA reads TGTGCCAGCAGCTTGGATTCGGGTTCCTATAATTCACCCCTCCACTTT.

The sample holds many counts of this clonotype. The rearrangement joins TRBV19 to TRBJ1-1; D not certain. The CDR3 is 10 amino acids. The germline V gene has CDR1 LNHDA and CDR2 SQIVND (reference sequence). Trimming cost V 9 bases and J 5 bases, with 7 bases left between them. The chain's CDR3 is CASGGTEAFF. CDR3 in DNA: TGTGCCAGCGGAGGGACTGAAGCTTTCTTT.

The sample holds a few counts of this clonotype. The gene calls are TRBV10-3 and TRBJ2-5, with 7 bases lining up with TRBD2. CDR1 and CDR2 (germline): ENHRY, SYGVKD. Trimming took 2 bases from V and 2 from J; bases not matched to a gene: 5. The CDR3 is made up of 15 amino acids. CDR3 DNA sequence: TGTGCCATCAGTGAGAGGGCTAGCGGACAAGAGACCCAGTACTTC. Translating it yields CAISERASGQETQYF.

In the case of this clonotype: A much larger clonotype is one base distant, so this may be a read error. It is likely a read error, because the conserved phenylalanine at the end of the CDR3 is missing. The V call is TRBV11-2, the J call TRBJ2-2, with D perhaps TRBD1 (5 bases). V was shortened by 5 bases and J by 1 base, with 11 bases between the two germline ends. The CDR3 consists of 15 residues. The germline V gene has CDR1 SGHAT and CDR2 FQNNGV. CDR3 sequence reads: CASSVRQRNTGELFL. The CDR3 DNA sequence: TGTGCCAGCAGCGTCAGACAGAGGAACACCGGGGAGCTGTTTCTT.

In its sample, this clonotype was seen many times. V gene TRBV12-5 combines with J gene TRBJ2-5, with 10 bases that match TRBD2. This CDR3 region has 16 residues. Germline V CDR1 and CDR2: LGHNT, FRNRAP. With 2 bases clipped from V and 4 bases from J, the junction kept 7 bases outside the gene matches. The CDR3: CASGLTSGAIVETQYF. CDR3 in DNA: TGTGCTAGTGGTTTGACTAGCGGGGCGATTGTAGAGACCCAGTACTTC.

A few counts support this clonotype. The CDR3 nucleotides read TGTGCCAGCAGCTTAGCGACTAGCGGGCCTAAGAATGAGCAGTTCTTC. Its translation is CASSLATSGPKNEQFF. This chain connects TRBV7-9 to TRBJ2-1, with 10 bases fitting TRBD2. V shed 0 bases, J shed 7 bases, and the junction held 6 bases outside the gene matches. The V gene's germline CDR1 is SEHNR and CDR2 FQNEAQ (reference sequence). The CDR3 loop spans 16 amino acids.

The V gene is TRBV5-6, the J gene TRBJ2-5; TRBD1 matches 7 bases. This CDR3 is built from 16 residues. Germline V gene data show CDR1 as SGHDT and CDR2 as YYEEEE. V lost 0 bases, J lost 5 bases, and 10 bases stayed unmatched. The CDR3 DNA sequence: TGTGCCAGCAGCTTGGTCTCTTGGCAGGGGGATGAGACCCAGTACTTC. Amino acids: CASSLVSWQGDETQYF.

DNA of the CDR3: TGTGCCACCAGCAGAGATTGGGGGTCACCCCTCCACTTT. Translation: CATSRDWGSPLHF. The chain carries TRBV15 and TRBJ1-6; possible D gene TRBD1, 5 bases. V was clipped by 0 bases and J by 10 bases, with 7 bases between them. The CDR3 consists of 13 residues. Germline V CDR1 and CDR2: LNHNV, YYDKDF (reference sequence).

This clonotype showed up just a few times. The CDR3 coding sequence is TGTGCCAGCAGCCCCCAGGGTGGCGTTTCTAGCACAGATACGCAGTATTTT. Amino acid sequence: CASSPQGGVSSTDTQYF. The J gene is TRBJ2-3, the V gene TRBV11-2; TRBD1 is a possible D gene (5 bases). The CDR3 length is 17 residues. Per the germline V gene, CDR1 is SGHAT and CDR2 is FQNNGV. Trimming took off 5 bases at V and 0 bases at J, with 18 bases between the two ends.

The chain joins TRBV15 to TRBJ1-5, with TRBD1 as a possible D gene (5 bases). V gave up 8 bases and J gave up 0 bases, with 11 bases separating them. This CDR3 contains 14 residues. CDR1 and CDR2 (germline): LNHNV, YYDKDF (reference sequence). The CDR3 here is CATGWGYSNQPQHF. In nucleotides, the CDR3 is TGTGCCACCGGATGGGGCTATAGCAATCAGCCCCAGCATTTT. Using reference TRBV15 and TRBJ1-5 for the parts outside the CDR3, the full variable domain is DAMVIQNPRYQVTQFGKPVTLSCSQTLNHNVMYWYQQKSSQAPKLLFHYYDKDFNNEADTPDNFQSRRPNTSFCFLDIRSPGLGDTAMYLCATGWGYSNQPQHFGDGTRLSIL.

This chain joins TRBV6-1 and TRBJ2-5, with D perhaps given as TRBD1 or TRBD2 (7 bases each). V shed 6 bases and J shed 5 bases, with 22 bases lying between them. The CDR3 totals 16 residues. Germline V gene data show CDR1 as MNHNS and CDR2 as SASEGT. The CDR3 nucleotides are TGTGCCAGCAGACCAGGGGGGGGGGGGAGGCTGGAGACCCAGTACTTC. Its translation is CASRPGGGGRLETQYF.

This clonotype showed up just a few times. The chain recombines TRBV4-1 with TRBJ1-2; D gene ambiguous. The germline CDR1 and CDR2 sequences are MGHRA and YSYEKL. V was shortened by 0 bases and J by 1 base, with 6 bases between the two germline ends. The CDR3 has 14 residues. CDR3: CASSQDLSNYGYTF. The CDR3 DNA follows: TGCGCCAGCAGCCAAGATTTGAGTAACTATGGCTACACCTTC.

The chain has TRBV20-1 and TRBJ1-5; no clear D. CDR1 and CDR2 (germline): DFQATT, SNEGSKA (reference sequence). V gave up 0 bases and J gave up 4 bases, with 7 bases separating them. The length of the CDR3 is 13 residues. CDR3 sequence: CSAREGGNQPQHF. The CDR3 DNA follows: TGCAGTGCTAGAGAAGGCGGGAATCAGCCCCAGCATTTT.

This clonotype has at least ten counts. The chain has TRBV7-3 and TRBJ2-1; no firm D call. The CDR3 has 15 amino acids. Germline loops: CDR1 SGHTA, CDR2 FQGTGA. V dropped 2 bases and J dropped 0 bases, with 8 bases sitting between them. DNA for the CDR3: TGTGCCAGCAGCTTACAGGTAAACTCCTACAATGAGCAGTTCTTC. Its protein is CASSLQVNSYNEQFF.

As to this clonotype: Being one base from a much bigger clone, this may be a read error. The chain joins TRBV6-1 to TRBJ2-3, with D perhaps TRBD1 (5 bases). V lost 8 bases and J lost 3, with 18 bases in between. In germline, CDR1 is MNHNS, CDR2 SASEGT. The CDR3 runs 15 residues. CDR3 coding DNA: TGTGCCAGCCCCACAGGCTACCTCCCGACAGATACGCAGTATTTT. This encodes CASPTGYLPTDTQYF.

This clonotype was seen repeatedly, ten times or more. This chain links TRBV12-3 or TRBV12-4 with TRBJ1-5, with TRBD1 matching over 10 bases. The CDR3 spans 20 residues. The ends lost 6 bases at V and 0 bases at J; junction bases unmatched: 17. The chain's CDR3 is CASSRRLARDRGLSNQPQHF. The CDR3 region has the DNA TGTGCCAGCAGCCGTCGGCTTGCCCGGGACAGGGGCCTTAGCAATCAGCCCCAGCATTTT.

The V gene is TRBV6-1, the J gene TRBJ2-7; 10 nucleotides align to TRBD1. Per germline, CDR1 MNHNS and CDR2 SASEGT. The CDR3 is 13 residues long. J lost 5 bases, V lost 8 bases, and 6 bases had no gene match. The CDR3 DNA follows: TGTGCCAGCTACCGGGGGACAGGGGACGAGCAGTACTTC. Amino acid sequence: CASYRGTGDEQYF.